What follows are 21 T cell receptor beta chains derived from one specimen sequenced in a study of blood T cells in healthy people across ages. For the second PCR, which ran for about 7 to 11 cycles, a sample-barcoded 5' primer and a J-beta primer mix were used. TCRdb re-called the 5' RACE reads with MiXCR, one entry per CDR3 protein. Here the sample spans approximately 790,000 distinct CDR3 sequences, 62% being singletons. Sequenced sample: blood. Source of these receptors: a man between 25 and 39 years old in good health.

The J gene is TRBJ2-7, the V gene TRBV9, with 7 bases that match TRBD2. The end of the DNA is better explained by TRBJ2-5, so the J call may be wrong. Germline CDR1 SGDLS, CDR2 YYNGEE. This CDR3 comprises 15 residues. Here the CDR3 DNA reads TGTGCCAGCAGCGTAGGATCTAGCGGTAAAGAGACCCAGTACTTC. It encodes CASSVGSSGKETQYF.

Concerning this clonotype itself: Its ends do not fully match the called genes, so a read error is possible. V usage is TRBV29-1 and J usage is TRBJ1-4; perhaps TRBD1 as D (5 bases). The length of the CDR3 is 14 residues. Per the germline V gene, CDR1 is SQVTM and CDR2 is ANQGSEA. The chain's CDR3 is CSTRDASTNEKPFF. The DNA of the CDR3 is TGCAGCACCCGGGACGCCTCAACTAATGAAAAACCGTTTTTT.

V is TRBV11-2 and J is TRBJ2-3, with TRBD1 as a possible D gene (6 bases). The germline V gene has CDR1 SGHAT and CDR2 FQNNGV. This CDR3 comprises 15 residues. Trimming pared 0 bases from V and 4 bases from J, leaving 11 bases between. CDR3 amino acids: CASSLEGAGADTQYF. Written as DNA, the CDR3 is TGTGCCAGCAGCTTAGAGGGGGCTGGGGCAGATACGCAGTATTTT.

This sequence joins TRBV28 and TRBJ2-7; D is possibly TRBD1 (5 bases). The CDR3 has 14 amino acids. Germline CDR1 reads MDHEN; CDR2 reads SYDVKM. Trimming removed 3 bases at V and 3 bases at J, with 12 bases between. The CDR3 DNA sequence: TGTGCCAGCAGTTTTAAACCGACAGTCTACGAGCAGTACTTC. Encoded protein: CASSFKPTVYEQYF.

This clonotype turned up a few times. The V gene is TRBV7-3, the J gene TRBJ2-4; D unclear. The germline V gene has CDR1 SGHTA and CDR2 FQGTGA. Trimming took 10 bases from V and 8 from J, leaving 9 bases between them. The CDR3 contains 10 residues. The DNA of the CDR3 is TGTGCCATCGGTAGGGACATTCAGTACTTC. Amino acids: CAIGRDIQYF.

This clonotype has only a few counts. The chain carries TRBV12-3 or TRBV12-4 and TRBJ2-3; TRBD2 matches 14 bases. The CDR3 length is 16 residues. Germline trimming cut 4 bases from V and 2 bases from J; bases unmatched to any gene: 2. CDR3 amino acids: CASSSTSGGATDTQYF. CDR3 DNA: TGTGCCAGCAGTTCGACTAGCGGGGGGGCCACAGATACGCAGTATTTT.

Many counts were recorded for this clonotype. This chain connects TRBV9 to TRBJ2-3; 13 bases line up with TRBD2. Trimming took 0 bases from V and 3 from J; bases not matched to a gene: 1. In germline, CDR1 is SGDLS, CDR2 YYNGEE. The CDR3 runs 16 residues. The chain's CDR3 is CASSVATSGGTDTQYF. The CDR3 DNA reads as TGTGCCAGCAGCGTAGCGACTAGCGGGGGGACAGATACGCAGTATTTT.

J is TRBJ2-5 and V is TRBV5-6; tentative D call: TRBD2 (5 bases). The DNA end is a closer match to TRBJ2-7, so the J assignment may be wrong. Germline assignment: CDR1 SGHDT and CDR2 YYEEEE. CDR3 length equals 14 residues. Here the CDR3 reads CASRGSLSGYEQYF. CDR3 coding DNA: TGTGCCAGCAGGGGGAGCTTAAGTGGCTACGAGCAGTACTTC.

Turning to this clonotype: One junction end disagrees with the germline gene, perhaps due to a read error. The chain links TRBV13 to TRBJ2-1; 10 bases map to TRBD2. The V gene's germline CDR1 is PRHDT and CDR2 FYEKMQ (reference sequence). The CDR3 consists of 14 residues. CDR3 amino acids: CAGSLAGGFNEQFF. The CDR3 DNA reads as TGTGCCGGCAGCTTAGCGGGGGGCTTTAATGAGCAGTTCTTC. The entire variable domain, with the rest obtained from reference TRBV13 and TRBJ2-1, is as follows: AAGVIQSPRHLIKEKRETATLKCYPIPRHDTVYWYQQGPGQDPQFLISFYEKMQSDKGSIPDRFSAQQFSDYHSELNMSSLELGDSALYFCAGSLAGGFNEQFFGPGTRLTVL.

The chain combines TRBV5-6 with TRBJ2-4, with unresolved D. From germline, CDR1 is SGHDT and CDR2 YYEEEE. The CDR3 sequence is 16 residues long. Trimming took 0 bases from V and 2 from J, leaving 12 bases between them. The CDR3 protein is CASSLAVDPSKNIQYF. The CDR3 DNA reads as TGTGCCAGCAGCTTGGCGGTGGACCCCTCCAAAAACATTCAGTACTTC.

The table lists this clonotype with a few counts. This chain uses TRBV4-2 with TRBJ2-1, with 10 bases that match TRBD2. Germline CDR1 and CDR2: LGHNA and YNFKEQ. The CDR3 is made up of 18 amino acids. The V segment lost 0 bases and the J segment 8 bases; nucleotides outside the gene matches: 13. The CDR3 reads CASSQDFTKRGGGDEQFF. The CDR3 DNA is TGTGCCAGCAGCCAAGATTTTACGAAGCGGGGGGGCGGTGATGAGCAGTTCTTC.

In regard to this clonotype: Its ends do not fully match the called genes, so a read error is possible. The gene calls are TRBV6-2 or TRBV6-3 and TRBJ2-5, with TRBD1 matching over 8 bases. Matching the DNA end better, TRBJ2-7 makes the J call doubtful. This CDR3 is built from 13 residues. Germline V CDR1 and CDR2: MNHEY, SVGEGT. CDR3 amino acids: CAGSYGRGHEQYF. In DNA, the CDR3 is TGTGCCGGCAGTTACGGCAGGGGGCACGAGCAGTACTTC.

The chain joins TRBV27 to TRBJ1-4; D is perhaps TRBD1 (5 bases). This CDR3 contains 14 residues. Looked up from germline, CDR1 is MNHEY and CDR2 is SMNVEV (reference sequence). The V gene lost 6 bases and the J gene lost 2 bases, with 10 bases spanning the gap. The CDR3 spells CASSPGRTNEKLFF. DNA of the CDR3: TGTGCCAGCAGCCCAGGGCGGACTAATGAAAAACTGTTTTTT. Variable domain in full (rest from reference TRBV27 and TRBJ1-4): EAQVTQNPRYLITVTGKKLTVTCSQNMNHEYMSWYRQDPGLGLRQIYYSMNVEVTDKGDVPEGYKVSRKEKRNFPLILESPSPNQTSLYFCASSPGRTNEKLFFGSGTQLSVL.

This clonotype was observed a handful of times. The chain combines TRBV20-1 with TRBJ2-7; a weak D match, TRBD1 (5 bases). The CDR3 is made up of 11 amino acids. Germline V gene lookup returns CDR1 DFQATT and CDR2 SNEGSKA (reference sequence). Between the trimmed V and J ends, which lost 3 bases and 4 bases, there was a span of 7 bases. The CDR3 is CSASKGYEQYF. The CDR3 DNA follows: TGCAGTGCTAGTAAGGGGTACGAGCAGTACTTC.

This sequence joins TRBV29-1 and TRBJ1-4; D is possibly TRBD1 (6 bases). The V gene's germline CDR1 is SQVTM and CDR2 ANQGSEA. The length of the CDR3 is 14 residues. The V and J ends lost 6 bases and 1 base respectively, with 12 bases between them. CDR3 sequence: CSVTGIGTNEKLFF. The CDR3 DNA sequence: TGCAGCGTCACAGGGATTGGAACTAATGAAAAACTGTTTTTT. The complete variable domain, with remaining parts taken from reference TRBV29-1 and TRBJ1-4, reads SAVISQKPSRDICQRGTSLTIQCQVDSQVTMMFWYRQQPGQSLTLIATANQGSEATYESGFVIDKFPISRPNLTFSTLTVSNMSPEDSSIYLCSVTGIGTNEKLFFGSGTQLSVL.

CDR3 region: CASRHLTGGYNEQFF. The CDR3 DNA follows: TGTGCCAGCAGGCACCTAACAGGGGGCTACAATGAGCAGTTCTTC. The rearrangement joins TRBV11-2 to TRBJ2-1; 8 nucleotides line up with TRBD1. The germline V gene has CDR1 SGHAT and CDR2 FQNNGV. J lost 3 bases, V lost 6 bases, and 7 bases had no gene match. The CDR3 extends over 15 amino acids. Complete variable domain (other parts from reference TRBV11-2 and TRBJ2-1): EAGVAQSPRYKIIEKRQSVAFWCNPISGHATLYWYQQILGQGPKLLIQFQNNGVVDDSQLPKDRFSAERLKGVDSTLKIQPAKLEDSAVYLCASRHLTGGYNEQFFGPGTRLTVL.

The CDR3 reads CSALGHSTDTQYF. In DNA, the CDR3 is TGCAGTGCATTGGGACACTCCACAGATACGCAGTATTTT. The chain has TRBV29-1 and TRBJ2-3, with D possibly matching TRBD1 (6 bases). The CDR3 loop spans 13 amino acids. Per the germline V gene, CDR1 is SQVTM and CDR2 is ANQGSEA.

The rearrangement joins TRBV5-5 to TRBJ2-4, with TRBD2 as a possible D gene (6 bases). Trimming took 4 bases from V and 10 from J, leaving 18 bases between them. Germline assignment: CDR1 SGHKS and CDR2 YYEKEE (reference sequence). CDR3 length: 14 residues. CDR3 nucleotides: TGTGCCAGCAGCCCGCGGGACGGCTTGGGGATTCAGTACTTC. Its protein product is CASSPRDGLGIQYF. Full variable domain (remainder filled in from reference TRBV5-5 and TRBJ2-4): DAGVTQSPTHLIKTRGQQVTLRCSPISGHKSVSWYQQVLGQGPQFIFQYYEKEERGRGNFPDRFSARQFPNYSSELNVNALLLGDSALYLCASSPRDGLGIQYFGAGTRLSVL.

This chain joins TRBV6-2 or TRBV6-3 and TRBJ2-5, with 11 bases aligning to TRBD2. The length of the CDR3 is 14 residues. From germline, CDR1 is MNHEY and CDR2 SVGEGT. The trim removed 7 bases at V and 0 bases at J, leaving 1 base unmatched. For the CDR3, the DNA is TGTGCCAGCACTAGCGGGGGGTACCAAGAGACCCAGTACTTC. Amino acid sequence: CASTSGGYQETQYF.

The V and J genes are TRBV20-1 and TRBJ2-3, with D possibly matching TRBD2 (7 bases). V was pared by 2 bases and J by 5 bases, with 11 bases between. Germline CDR1 is DFQATT and CDR2 is SNEGSKA (reference sequence). This CDR3 is 13 amino acids long. CDR3 protein: CSARPGGGDTQYF. The CDR3, as DNA: TGCAGTGCTAGACCGGGGGGCGGAGATACGCAGTATTTT.

This clonotype was seen more than once but under ten times. This chain joins TRBV20-1 and TRBJ2-1; D call uncertain. The CDR3 consists of 16 residues. The V end was cut by 4 bases, the J end by 1 base, with 17 bases between. Germline CDR1 reads DFQATT; CDR2 reads SNEGSKA (reference sequence). The CDR3 spells CSAKMVGYLSYNEQFF. CDR3 nucleotide sequence: TGCAGTGCTAAGATGGTTGGCTACCTATCCTACAATGAGCAGTTCTTC.